This TCR beta chain was sequenced in a study of T cell clonality in common variable immunodeficiency. Libraries were prepared by immunoSEQ multiplex PCR; TCRdb keeps only in-frame clonotypes and omits some of them. This sample comprises 25,000 to 30,000 clones, none seen once only. Findings and caveats of the study: Reportedly, TCR beta sequences from common variable immunodeficiency showed fewer deletions and N-nucleotide insertions. The cause of increased CVID clonality remains unclear without subpopulation sequencing.

This clone was detected a few times. The antigen remains unidentified. Patients had low serum IgG, IgA and/or IgM and specific antibody deficiency. The sequencing sample was made of peripheral blood mononuclear cells. The sequence was collected from a human donor with common variable immunodeficiency.

The CDR3 bases that were read are TGTGCCAGTAGTCCCCTCCGGACAGGGGCCCAGAACCTTAACTATGGC. Translated, it gives CASSPLRTGAQNLNYG. Given in full, the CDR3 is CASSPLRTGAQNLNYGYTF. V and J are TRBV19 and TRBJ1-2, with TRBD1 identical over 9 bases. The missing CDR3 end, 3 residues past where the read stops, is filled in from the germline J gene. The J segment lost 1 base and the V segment lost 5 bases, leaving 17 bases of the junction unmatched. Germline assignment: CDR1 LNHDA and CDR2 SQIVND (reference sequence). The CDR3 has 19 amino acids.